The 14 T cell receptor beta chains below all came from one sample that was sequenced in a study of OX40 agonist ivuxolimab in advanced cancers. Libraries came from the immunoSEQ multiplex PCR assay. TCRdb mirrors the immuneACCESS table, restricted to in-frame sequences. Some clones are absent from its copies; in checked studies, under half trace to an unresolved V gene, and the reason for the others is unknown. Within this sample are around 63,000 clones, with roughly 90% of them counted one time only. The ten biggest clones cover approximately 1.1% of the sample. The sample was CD4+ or CD8+ T cells sorted from blood, taken in a trial of the OX40 agonist ivuxolimab. Receptors were obtained from an adult with an advanced solid tumor such as melanoma, head and neck, liver or kidney cancer.

This chain links TRBV19 with TRBJ2-5; D is unclear. The V end was cut by 4 bases, the J end by 1 base, with 10 bases between. The CDR3 consists of 14 residues. Germline lookup yields CDR1 LNHDA and CDR2 SQIVND (reference sequence). The CDR3 protein is CASSTSVVQETQYF. The CDR3 DNA reads as TGTGCCAGTAGTACTTCAGTAGTCCAAGAGACCCAGTACTTC.

This clone was seen just once. V gene TRBV10-3 combines with J gene TRBJ2-7, with TRBD2 as a possible D gene (5 bases). In germline, CDR1 is ENHRY, CDR2 SYGVKD. V shed 3 bases and J shed 6 bases, with 21 bases lying between them. The CDR3 spans 16 residues. The CDR3 sequence is CAISEPGPRRSSEQYF. CDR3 sequence (DNA): TGTGCCATCAGTGAACCCGGGCCCAGGAGGTCCAGCGAGCAGTACTTC.

The gene calls are TRBV2 and TRBJ2-7, with D possibly TRBD1 on 6 matching bases. V lost 6 bases, J lost 5 bases, and 26 bases lay in between. Germline V lookup: CDR1 SNHLY, CDR2 FYNNEI. This CDR3 is 17 amino acids long. The CDR3 DNA reads TGTGCCAGCAGGGCCGGGTACAGGGTAAACAGTAAGGACGAGCAGTACTTC. It codes for CASRAGYRVNSKDEQYF. The whole variable domain, filled in from reference TRBV2 and TRBJ2-7, reads EPEVTQTPSHQVTQMGQEVILRCVPISNHLYFYWYRQILGQKVEFLVSFYNNEISEKSEIFDDQFSVERPDGSNFTLKIRSTKLEDSAMYFCASRAGYRVNSKDEQYFGPGTRLTVT.

The V and J genes are TRBV7-8 and TRBJ1-5; D gene uncertain. V was shortened by 1 base and J by 9 bases, with 4 bases between the two germline ends. The CDR3 extends over 11 amino acids. Germline assignment: CDR1 SGHVS and CDR2 FQNEAQ. The CDR3 sequence: CASSLEGPQHF. CDR3 DNA sequence: TGTGCCAGCAGCTTAGAGGGGCCCCAGCATTTT. Filled out from reference TRBV7-8 and TRBJ1-5, the complete variable domain reads GAGVSQSPRYKVAKRGQDVALRCDPISGHVSLFWYQQALGQGPEFLTYFQNEAQLDKSGLPSDRFFAERPEGSVSTLKIQRTQQEDSAVYLCASSLEGPQHFGDGTRLSIL.

The sample holds one count of this clone. V gene TRBV5-4 combines with J gene TRBJ2-5; TRBD2 is a possible D gene (5 bases). Trimming removed 4 bases at V and 5 bases at J, with 15 bases between. The germline CDR1 and CDR2 sequences are SGHNT and YYREEE (reference sequence). The CDR3 sequence is 14 residues long. The CDR3 DNA reads as TGTGCCAGCAGCACGACTAACGGTGGGGAGACCCAGTACTTC. Its protein product is CASSTTNGGETQYF.

This chain joins TRBV18 and TRBJ2-6; 8 bases match TRBD1. The V segment lost 4 bases and the J segment 0 bases; nucleotides outside the gene matches: 5. This CDR3 comprises 17 residues. Germline V gene sequence: CDR1 KGHSH, CDR2 LQKENI. In DNA, the CDR3 is TGTGCCAGCTCACTGAACGACAGGGGCTCTGGGGCCAACGTCCTGACTTTC. Encoded protein: CASSLNDRGSGANVLTF.

The gene calls are TRBV30 and TRBJ1-1; D remains ambiguous. Germline CDR1 reads GTSNPN; CDR2 reads SVGIG (reference sequence). CDR3 length: 14 amino acids. Between the trimmed V and J ends, which lost 1 base and 7 bases, there was a span of 16 bases. The CDR3 coding sequence is TGTGCCTGGAGTGCTGGACTCACGATTGGTGAAGCTTTCTTT. It specifies CAWSAGLTIGEAFF.

The rearrangement links TRBV7-9 to TRBJ1-1; tentatively, D is TRBD1 (5 bases). The CDR3 has 15 amino acids. Germline V lookup: CDR1 SEHNR, CDR2 FQNEAQ (reference sequence). Trimming left V 5 bases short and J 4 bases short, with 17 bases between. The CDR3 loop reads CASSPARERSTEAFF. The CDR3 DNA reads TGTGCCAGCAGCCCGGCCAGGGAGAGGAGCACTGAAGCTTTCTTT.

The chain uses TRBV2 and TRBJ1-1; TRBD1 matches 7 bases. The CDR3 covers 18 residues. Losses at the gene ends were 4 bases for V and 1 base for J; bases not matched to a gene: 15. Germline V gives CDR1 SNHLY, CDR2 FYNNEI. CDR3 sequence (DNA): TGTGCCAGCAGTGTACCGAAAGACCCAGGGGGATCGAACACTGAAGCTTTCTTT. Its translation is CASSVPKDPGGSNTEAFF.

The rearrangement links TRBV2 to TRBJ2-7, with 7 bases fitting TRBD1. The germline gives CDR1 SNHLY, CDR2 FYNNEI. The CDR3 is 14 amino acids. With 8 bases clipped from V and 2 bases from J, the junction kept 9 bases outside the gene matches. The CDR3 bases are TGTGCCAGCGGGGCCGGGACAGCGACCTACGAGCAGTACTTC. It codes for CASGAGTATYEQYF.

This sequence joins TRBV4-1 and TRBJ2-5; unclear D gene. CDR3 length: 13 residues. V shed 4 bases and J shed 4 bases, with 10 bases lying between them. CDR1 and CDR2 from the germline V gene are MGHRA and YSYEKL. The CDR3 loop reads CASSRWRSETQYF. The CDR3 DNA follows: TGCGCCAGCAGCCGCTGGCGGTCAGAGACCCAGTACTTC.

The chain uses TRBV5-4 and TRBJ2-5, with 9 nucleotides matching TRBD2. CDR3 length: 15 amino acids. The V gene end was trimmed by 0 bases and the J gene end by 1 base; junction bases not matched to a gene: 1. CDR1 is SGHNT, CDR2 YYREEE, per germline (reference sequence). CDR3 nucleotide sequence: TGTGCCAGCAGCTTGGCTAGCGGGGTCCAAGAGACCCAGTACTTC. It is translated as CASSLASGVQETQYF. Combining the CDR3 with reference TRBV5-4 and TRBJ2-5 gives the whole variable domain ETGVTQSPTHLIKTRGQQVTLRCSSQSGHNTVSWYQQALGQGPQFIFQYYREEENGRGNFPPRFSGLQFPNYSSELNVNALELDDSALYLCASSLASGVQETQYFGPGTRLLVL.

The chain carries TRBV14 and TRBJ2-1, with a weak D call TRBD1 (6 bases). CDR3 size: 11 residues. Germline V gene sequence: CDR1 SGHDN, CDR2 FVKESK. V lost 10 bases, J lost 2 bases, and 6 bases lay in between. The CDR3 region is CATGAYNEQFF. As DNA, the CDR3 is TGTGCCACAGGGGCCTACAATGAGCAGTTCTTC.

The V call is TRBV18, the J call TRBJ1-4, with D perhaps TRBD1 (6 bases). V was trimmed by 4 bases and J by 0 bases, leaving 9 bases between them. The CDR3 is 15 amino acids. In germline, CDR1 is KGHSH, CDR2 LQKENI. The CDR3 region is CASSLGHSTNEKLFF. The CDR3 bases are TGTGCCAGCTCACTGGGACATTCAACTAATGAAAAACTGTTTTTT.